This entry lists 14 T cell receptor beta chains sequenced from one sample in a study of Ad26.COV2.S vaccination and SARS-CoV-2 variants. The repertoire was sequenced with immunoSEQ multiplex PCR; TCRdb's copy has only in-frame clones and lacks some. There are approximately 500,000 clones in the sample; roughly 85% occur only once, and about 13% lies in the top ten. Treatment noted: 15 to 20 received Ad26.COV2.S at low or high dose, single or two shots; several received placebo; per-sample allocation not given. Following the first vaccine or placebo injection, samples were taken on day 63. The sequencing here drew on peripheral blood, taken in a trial of Ad26.COV2.S vaccine versus placebo. These receptors originate from a person aged 18-65 years who received the Ad26.COV2.S COVID-19 vaccine or a placebo.

The CDR3 region is CASSEGRENTEAFF. In DNA form, the CDR3 reads TGTGCCAGCAGTGAAGGTCGAGAAAACACTGAAGCTTTCTTT. The V gene is TRBV6-1, the J gene TRBJ1-1; no reliable D call. From germline, CDR1 is MNHNS and CDR2 SASEGT. The V end lost 1 base, the J end lost 2 bases, and 8 bases lay between the germline ends. This CDR3 region has 14 residues.

This chain connects TRBV4-2 to TRBJ1-2; unclear D gene. The CDR3 loop spans 19 amino acids. V was trimmed by 6 bases and J by 2 bases, leaving 28 bases between them. CDR1 is LGHNA and CDR2 is YNFKEQ in the germline V gene. The CDR3: CASSHGSSVKDRGNYGYTF. The CDR3 DNA reads TGTGCCAGCAGTCATGGAAGTTCGGTCAAGGATCGGGGAAACTATGGCTACACCTTC.

This clone was recorded a few times. DNA for the CDR3: TGTGCCAGCAGGTGGGGGGGTAGCAATCAGCCCCAGCATTTT. It codes for CASRWGGSNQPQHF. The chain is built from TRBV28 and TRBJ1-5; possible D gene TRBD1, 5 bases. CDR1 and CDR2 from the germline V gene are MDHEN and SYDVKM. The germline V and J ends were trimmed by 6 bases and 0 bases, with 9 bases remaining between them. This CDR3 region has 14 residues.

This rearrangement joins TRBV30 to TRBJ2-5, with 12 bases fitting TRBD2. The CDR3 is made up of 13 amino acids. Per germline, CDR1 GTSNPN and CDR2 SVGIG (reference sequence). V lost 6 bases, J lost 6 bases, and 5 bases stayed unmatched. CDR3 in amino acids: CACSTSGSKTQYF. The CDR3 DNA follows: TGTGCCTGCTCGACTAGCGGGAGCAAGACCCAGTACTTC.

The rearrangement uses TRBV29-1 and TRBJ2-1; 7 bases fit TRBD2. The junction had 7 bases not matched to a gene; V was cut back by 7 bases and J by 4 bases. Germline V gene lookup returns CDR1 SQVTM and CDR2 ANQGSEA. This CDR3 region has 13 residues. CDR3 DNA sequence: TGCAGCGCCGGGGAGGGACCGTACAATGAGCAGTTCTTC. Translated, it gives CSAGEGPYNEQFF.

V is TRBV9 and J is TRBJ2-7; D not certain. The V end was cut by 7 bases, the J end by 2 bases, with 16 bases between. The CDR3 is 14 residues long. Per germline, CDR1 SGDLS and CDR2 YYNGEE. The CDR3 loop reads CASSSRLPPYEQYF. The CDR3 nucleotides are TGTGCCAGCTCATCCCGACTTCCCCCCTACGAGCAGTACTTC.

This chain links TRBV27 with TRBJ2-1; 8 bases fit TRBD2. This CDR3 region has 16 residues. The J segment lost 7 bases and the V segment lost 1 base, leaving 9 bases of the junction unmatched. Germline values: CDR1 MNHEY, CDR2 SMNVEV (reference sequence). The DNA for the CDR3 is TGTGCCAGCAGTTTATTCACGGGAGGGCCGGGGAATGAGCAGTTCTTC. This gives the protein CASSLFTGGPGNEQFF.

The genes are TRBV27 and TRBJ2-2; TRBD2 is a possible D gene (5 bases). The CDR3 has 13 amino acids. Germline V gives CDR1 MNHEY, CDR2 SMNVEV (reference sequence). V was shortened by 8 bases and J by 4 bases, with 11 bases between the two germline ends. CDR3 sequence reads: CASGRPGTGELFF. The CDR3 bases are TGTGCCAGCGGGAGACCGGGCACCGGGGAGCTGTTTTTT.

This clone was seen just once. This chain joins TRBV18 and TRBJ2-5, with D unresolved. The CDR3 runs 13 residues. The germline V gene has CDR1 KGHSH and CDR2 LQKENI. V dropped 3 bases and J dropped 0 bases, with 5 bases sitting between them. CDR3 nucleotide sequence: TGTGCCAGCTCACCCACGTACCAAGAGACCCAGTACTTC. The encoded protein is CASSPTYQETQYF.

The chain is built from TRBV27 and TRBJ2-7, with D perhaps assigned TRBD1 or TRBD2 (7 bases each). Trimming pared 5 bases from V and 1 base from J, leaving 18 bases between. The CDR3 contains 16 residues. The germline V gene encodes CDR1 MNHEY and CDR2 SMNVEV (reference sequence). DNA for the CDR3: TGTGCCAGCAGTACCCAGGGGGAGGGATCGTCCTACGAGCAGTACTTC. Translated, it gives CASSTQGEGSSYEQYF.

The J gene is TRBJ2-1, the V gene TRBV6-4; 7 bases map to TRBD1. In germline, CDR1 is MRHNA, CDR2 SNTAGT. Losses at the gene ends were 4 bases for V and 3 bases for J; bases not matched to a gene: 6. The CDR3 runs to 15 residues. The CDR3 reads CASSVEQGRYNEQFF. DNA for the CDR3: TGTGCCAGCAGTGTTGAACAGGGGCGCTACAATGAGCAGTTCTTC.

The J gene is TRBJ2-2, the V gene TRBV7-2, with 8 bases aligning to TRBD2. This CDR3 spans 15 amino acids. Germline V gives CDR1 SGHTA, CDR2 FQGNSA. V lost 0 bases, J lost 8 bases, and 5 bases stayed unmatched. The DNA of the CDR3 is TGTGCCAGCAGCTTAGCGGCGGGGGGAAATGGGGAGCTGTTTTTT. Residues: CASSLAAGGNGELFF.

The rearrangement links TRBV29-1 to TRBJ1-1; the D is unclear. Looked up from germline, CDR1 is SQVTM and CDR2 is ANQGSEA. V lost 7 bases and J lost 2, with 17 bases in between. The CDR3 consists of 14 residues. DNA of the CDR3: TGCAGCGCCACCAACGGCGGCAGCAACACTGAAGCTTTCTTT. Translated: CSATNGGSNTEAFF.

This chain links TRBV28 with TRBJ1-2; the D is unclear. Germline V gives CDR1 MDHEN, CDR2 SYDVKM. Trimming took off 1 base at V and 7 bases at J, with 10 bases between the two ends. The CDR3 covers 13 residues. CDR3 in amino acids: CASSLLGLSGYTF. For the CDR3, the DNA is TGTGCCAGCAGTTTATTAGGGCTAAGTGGCTACACCTTC.